The rows below give T cell receptor beta chains drawn from one sample of a study of blood T cell repertoires in COVID-19. TCRdb keeps only in-frame clones here, not all; method: immunoSEQ multiplex PCR. Seen here are 200,000 to 250,000 clones, roughly 80% observed once, and the top ten hold about 5.5%. The sample consisted of peripheral blood. Every receptor here comes from a woman aged 65 to 85 with acute or convalescent COVID-19. Each CDR3 is given with its conserved first and last residue. Fields, in order: J gene, clone size, CDR3 length, V gene, D gene, CDR3 DNA, CDR3 protein. The D gene is left open where the match is weak. The size entry is marked missing in some rows and otherwise reads once, few, many or a size class.

j_gene: TRBJ2-1
abundance: few
len: 18
v_gene: TRBV11-2
d_gene: TRBD2
CDR3nt: TGTGCCAGCAGCCACGGGACTAGCGGAGATACAGGGCGGAATGAGCAGTTCTTC
CDR3aa: CASSHGTSGDTGRNEQFF

j_gene: TRBJ2-1
abundance: .
len: 16
v_gene: TRBV5-1
d_gene: TRBD2
CDR3nt: TGCGCCAGCAGCTTGGGACTAGCGGGAGGGCCCGGTGAGCAGTTCTTC
CDR3aa: CASSLGLAGGPGEQFF

j_gene: TRBJ1-5
abundance: few
len: 12
v_gene: TRBV30
d_gene: .
CDR3nt: TGTGCCTGGAATCGGGGTAATCAGCCCCAGCATTTT
CDR3aa: CAWNRGNQPQHF

j_gene: TRBJ2-3
abundance: once
len: 17
v_gene: TRBV24-1
d_gene: TRBD2
CDR3nt: TGTGCCACCAGTGACACGGGACTAGCGGGAGAGATAGATACGCAGTATTTT
CDR3aa: CATSDTGLAGEIDTQYF

j_gene: TRBJ2-2
abundance: .
len: 13
v_gene: TRBV12-3/TRBV12-4
d_gene: .
CDR3nt: TGTGCCAGCAGAATAGGGAGGACCGGGGAGCTGTTTTTT
CDR3aa: CASRIGRTGELFF

j_gene: TRBJ1-1
abundance: .
len: 15
v_gene: TRBV5-1
d_gene: .
CDR3nt: TGCGCCAGCAGCCCAGGAACAGTAAAGAACACTGAAGCTTTCTTT
CDR3aa: CASSPGTVKNTEAFF

j_gene: TRBJ1-5
abundance: .
len: 14
v_gene: TRBV27
d_gene: .
CDR3nt: TGTGCCAGCGGACGAAACAGGGAGGGTCAGCCCCAGCATTTT
CDR3aa: CASGRNREGQPQHF

j_gene: TRBJ2-1
abundance: .
len: 18
v_gene: TRBV10-3
d_gene: TRBD2
CDR3nt: TGTGCCATCCGTGGGGGGGCTAGCGGGGGTAGCTCCTACAATGAGCAGTTCTTC
CDR3aa: CAIRGGASGGSSYNEQFF

j_gene: TRBJ1-5
abundance: .
len: 15
v_gene: TRBV28
d_gene: TRBD1
CDR3nt: TGTGCCAGCAGTTTCAGGACAGGGGCTGGTCAGCCCCAGCATTTT
CDR3aa: CASSFRTGAGQPQHF

j_gene: TRBJ1-2
abundance: .
len: 15
v_gene: TRBV29-1
d_gene: .
CDR3nt: TGCAGCGTCGACGAAGACAGATCCTCCGCCTATGGCTACACCTTC
CDR3aa: CSVDEDRSSAYGYTF

j_gene: TRBJ1-3
abundance: .
len: 12
v_gene: TRBV7-9
d_gene: .
CDR3nt: TGTGCCAGCAGCTTAGATACGGGCACCATATATTTT
CDR3aa: CASSLDTGTIYF

j_gene: TRBJ2-5
abundance: .
len: 15
v_gene: TRBV7-2
d_gene: .
CDR3nt: TGTGCCAGCAGCTTTTACCGGGACACAGTGGAGACCCAGTACTTC
CDR3aa: CASSFYRDTVETQYF

j_gene: TRBJ1-5
abundance: .
len: 19
v_gene: TRBV29-1
d_gene: .
CDR3nt: TGCAGCGTTTGCTTGTGGTGGTCGGGGGATCCCCATAGCAATCAGCCCCAGCATTTT
CDR3aa: CSVCLWWSGDPHSNQPQHF

j_gene: TRBJ2-5
abundance: .
len: 15
v_gene: TRBV24-1
d_gene: .
CDR3nt: TGTGCCACCAGCCGACAGGGAGGCTCCAGGGAGACCCAGTACTTC
CDR3aa: CATSRQGGSRETQYF

j_gene: TRBJ1-1
abundance: .
len: 15
v_gene: TRBV2
d_gene: .
CDR3nt: TGTGCCAGCAGTGATCCACAGGGTACGTACACTGAAGCTTTCTTT
CDR3aa: CASSDPQGTYTEAFF

j_gene: TRBJ1-4
abundance: .
len: 13
v_gene: TRBV27
d_gene: .
CDR3nt: TGTGCCAGCAGTACACAGGGAGGGGAAAAACTGTTTTTT
CDR3aa: CASSTQGGEKLFF

j_gene: TRBJ2-2
abundance: .
len: 14
v_gene: TRBV27
d_gene: TRBD2
CDR3nt: TGTGCCAGCAGACTAGCGGGATACACCGGGGAGCTGTTTTTT
CDR3aa: CASRLAGYTGELFF

j_gene: TRBJ2-1
abundance: .
len: 12
v_gene: TRBV20-1
d_gene: .
CDR3nt: TGCAGTGCTAGTCGACAATCGCCGGAGCAGTTCTTC
CDR3aa: CSASRQSPEQFF

j_gene: TRBJ1-5
abundance: few
len: 16
v_gene: TRBV10-1
d_gene: TRBD1
CDR3nt: TGCGCCAGCAGTCGGGACAGGGCCGGCTTCAATCAGCCCCAGCATTTT
CDR3aa: CASSRDRAGFNQPQHF